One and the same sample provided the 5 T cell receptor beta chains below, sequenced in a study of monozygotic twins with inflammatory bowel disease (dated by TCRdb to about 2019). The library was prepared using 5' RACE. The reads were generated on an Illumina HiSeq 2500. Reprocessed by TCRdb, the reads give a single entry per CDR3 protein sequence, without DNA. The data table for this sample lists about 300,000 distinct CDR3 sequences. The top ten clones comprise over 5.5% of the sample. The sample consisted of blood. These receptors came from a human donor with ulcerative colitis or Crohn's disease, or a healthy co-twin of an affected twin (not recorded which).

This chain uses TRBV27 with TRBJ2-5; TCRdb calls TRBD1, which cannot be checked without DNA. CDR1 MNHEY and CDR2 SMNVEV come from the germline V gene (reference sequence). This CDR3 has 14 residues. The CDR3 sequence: CASSGQGVHETQYF.

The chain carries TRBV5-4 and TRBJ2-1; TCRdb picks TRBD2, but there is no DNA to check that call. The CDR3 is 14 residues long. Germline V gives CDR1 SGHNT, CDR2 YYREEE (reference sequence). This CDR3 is CASSGKGLANEQFF. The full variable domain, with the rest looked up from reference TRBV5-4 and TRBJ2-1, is ETGVTQSPTHLIKTRGQQVTLRCSSQSGHNTVSWYQQALGQGPQFIFQYYREEENGRGNFPPRFSGLQFPNYSSELNVNALELDDSALYLCASSGKGLANEQFFGPGTRLTVL.

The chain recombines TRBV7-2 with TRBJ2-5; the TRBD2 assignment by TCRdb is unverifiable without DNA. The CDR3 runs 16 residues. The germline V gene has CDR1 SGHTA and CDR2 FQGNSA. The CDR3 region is CASSFAGTSGLETQYF.

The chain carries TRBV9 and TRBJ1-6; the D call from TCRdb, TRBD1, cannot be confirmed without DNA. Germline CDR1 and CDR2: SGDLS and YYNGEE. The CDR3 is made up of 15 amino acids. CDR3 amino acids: CASSTRTGVNSPLHF.

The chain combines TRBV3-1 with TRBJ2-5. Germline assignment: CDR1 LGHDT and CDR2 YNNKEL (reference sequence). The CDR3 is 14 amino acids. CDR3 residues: CASSQASGQETQYF.